The source of this TCR beta chain is a study of shared clonotypes between healthy human individuals. The CDR3 consists of 13 residues. V shed 2 bases and J shed 4 bases, with 9 bases lying between them. Germline V gene lookup returns CDR1 MNHEY and CDR2 SVGAGI. Every subset's genomic DNA went evenly onto several immunoSEQ plates. Clones were read by immunoSEQ multiplex PCR, and TCRdb kept only the in-frame ones, dropping some. The repertoire consists of millions of clones, with approximately 95% occurring once and the leading ten covering roughly 0.36%. Remarks on this clone: What it binds is unknown.

Donors were Caucasian adults residing in Nashville, Tennessee, USA. Notes on the study in general: Several donors had about 5% of their naive CD4 clonotypes in common. Even with large depth, rarefaction showed that sorted-subset sequencing was incomplete.

This sequence was found in a man between 18 and 29 years old in good health. Some clones in this sample may be carry-over from other donors' samples. Sequenced sample: naive CD4+ T cells from PBMCs. Subset reported: CD45RA+ positively selected. The gene calls are TRBV6-5 and TRBJ2-7, with D possibly matching TRBD2 (5 bases). This chain's CDR3 is CASSYHEGYEQYF. The DNA of the CDR3 is TGTGCCAGCAGTTACCACGAGGGATACGAGCAGTACTTC.